This T cell receptor (beta chain) was identified during a study of monozygotic twins with inflammatory bowel disease. This CDR3 is 15 amino acids long. Per germline, CDR1 LGHNA and CDR2 YSLEER. TCRdb re-called the 5' RACE reads, yielding one record per CDR3 amino acid sequence without DNA. Found here are approximately 400,000 distinct CDR3 sequences; the top ten clones hold roughly 2.6%. No sorting of T cells preceded isolation of total RNA from whole blood. Whole-study results and caveats: Fewer shared clonotypes with others were found in IBD patients than in healthy twins, especially with disease activity. IBD patients showed reduced TCRbeta diversity (inverse Simpson) versus healthy co-twins. Possibly reflecting limited power, no difference in repertoire similarity was found between concordant and discordant twins.

Regarding this clonotype: Its antigen is not known.

This TCR was recovered from a human donor with ulcerative colitis or Crohn's disease, or a healthy co-twin of an affected twin (not recorded which). The gene calls are TRBV4-3 and TRBJ2-1. The sequenced sample was blood. CDR3 in amino acids: CASSQDRSLTNEQFF.